The 11 T cell receptor beta chains below all came from one sample that was sequenced in a study of blood T cells in healthy people across ages. A second PCR, run for about 7 to 11 cycles, used a sample-barcoded 5' primer plus a J-beta primer mix. One entry per CDR3 protein results from TCRdb running MiXCR on the 5' RACE reads. The data show about 930,000 distinct CDR3 sequences, about 27% seen once. Separately, the same data were catalogued under a study of T cells of mothers and their children.

The sample was blood. The receptors were gathered from a woman between 35 and 50 years old in good health.

This clonotype was recorded a few times. A read error may account for a junction end that differs from germline. The rearrangement uses TRBV7-3 and TRBJ1-2; D gene unclear. Germline V gene data show CDR1 as SGHTA and CDR2 as FQGTGA. The CDR3 runs to 15 residues. The CDR3 reads CASSSVIDSGYGCTF. CDR3 nucleotides: TGTGCCAGCAGCTCGGTGATTGACTCAGGTTATGGCTGCACCTTC.

This clonotype has a handful of counts. The chain is built from TRBV4-1 and TRBJ2-4; the match to TRBD1 covers 7 bases. The J call is uncertain, as TRBJ2-7 better fits the DNA end. Germline lookup yields CDR1 MGHRA and CDR2 YSYEKL. CDR3 length: 15 residues. The CDR3: CASSQVGGRRYEQYF. The CDR3 bases are TGCGCCAGCAGCCAGGTAGGGGGCAGGAGGTACGAGCAGTACTTC.

The rearrangement uses TRBV7-9 and TRBJ1-6; unclear D gene. The germline CDR1 and CDR2 sequences are SEHNR and FQNEAQ (reference sequence). V was trimmed by 4 bases and J by 7 bases, leaving 8 bases between them. The CDR3 has 13 amino acids. In DNA, the CDR3 is TGTGCCAGCAGCTCCTATAGGAATTCACCCCTCCACTTT. It yields the protein CASSSYRNSPLHF.

To note about this clonotype: The junction departs from germline at one end; a sequencing error may be responsible. V gene TRBV2 combines with J gene TRBJ2-1, with 7 nucleotides matching TRBD1. The germline V gene encodes CDR1 SNHLY and CDR2 FYNNEI. This CDR3 is 15 amino acids long. The CDR3 coding sequence is TGTGCCAGCAGTGAACCCAGGGGGATCAACAATGAGCAGTCCTTC. Its protein is CASSEPRGINNEQSF.

Note on this clonotype: A much larger clone differs by one base, so this may be a read error. This chain links TRBV19 with TRBJ2-1; TRBD1 agrees at 7 bases. Unmatched junction bases numbered 8, after V lost 1 base and J lost 8 bases. The CDR3 has 15 amino acids. Germline lookup yields CDR1 LNHDA and CDR2 SQIVND (reference sequence). CDR3 sequence: CASSIVETGPDEQFF. The CDR3 DNA sequence: TGTGCCAGTAGTATAGTCGAGACAGGGCCGGATGAGCAGTTCTTC.

For this clonotype: Since a much larger clone is just one base distant, this may be a read error. The gene calls are TRBV29-1 and TRBJ2-3, with 7 bases lining up with TRBD2. The ends lost 0 bases at V and 2 bases at J; junction bases unmatched: 5. This CDR3 contains 15 residues. CDR1 is SQVTM and CDR2 is ANQGSEA in the germline V gene. DNA of the CDR3: TGCAGCGTTGAAGATATGGGGGGGAACACAGATACGCAGTATTTT. Protein: CSVEDMGGNTDTQYF.

This clonotype came up a few times. V and J are TRBV10-3 and TRBJ1-1; D uncertain. V lost 1 base to trimming and J lost 5 bases, with 11 bases between them. The CDR3 runs to 14 residues. Germline values: CDR1 ENHRY, CDR2 SYGVKD. CDR3 residues: CAISEYGSRTEAFF. In DNA, the CDR3 is TGTGCCATCAGTGAGTACGGGTCTAGGACTGAAGCTTTCTTT.

This clonotype has a count of ten or more. This chain joins TRBV30 and TRBJ1-4; no reliable D call. Germline V gives CDR1 GTSNPN, CDR2 SVGIG (reference sequence). The CDR3 has 11 amino acids. The V gene lost 0 bases and the J gene lost 10 bases, with 6 bases spanning the gap. As DNA, the CDR3 is TGTGCCTGGAGTGTACCCGGAAAACTGTTTTTT. Its translation: CAWSVPGKLFF.

This clonotype was observed a few times. The chain couples TRBV3-1 to TRBJ2-5; the match to TRBD1 covers 7 bases. The V gene end was trimmed by 2 bases and the J gene end by 4 bases; junction bases not matched to a gene: 4. The CDR3 consists of 14 residues. The V gene's germline CDR1 is LGHDT and CDR2 YNNKEL (reference sequence). CDR3 DNA: TGTGCCAGCAGCCAACGACAGGGCAGAGAGACCCAGTACTTC. Residues: CASSQRQGRETQYF.

Comment on this clonotype: A read error may produce the germline difference seen at one junction end. The rearrangement uses TRBV5-1 and TRBJ2-5; maybe TRBD1 (6 bases). This CDR3 spans 15 amino acids. From germline, CDR1 is SGHRS and CDR2 YFSETQ. DNA for the CDR3: TGCGCCAGCAGCACCATACAGGGCGGCCAAGACACCCAGTACTTC. It is translated as CASSTIQGGQDTQYF.

This clonotype was counted many times. This rearrangement joins TRBV15 to TRBJ2-5; D not resolved. Germline V gene sequence: CDR1 LNHNV, CDR2 YYDKDF (reference sequence). The CDR3 spans 11 residues. Deletions cut 2 bases from V and 2 bases from J, with 0 bases between. The CDR3 sequence is CATSRQETQYF. Written as DNA, the CDR3 is TGTGCCACCAGCAGACAAGAGACCCAGTACTTC.